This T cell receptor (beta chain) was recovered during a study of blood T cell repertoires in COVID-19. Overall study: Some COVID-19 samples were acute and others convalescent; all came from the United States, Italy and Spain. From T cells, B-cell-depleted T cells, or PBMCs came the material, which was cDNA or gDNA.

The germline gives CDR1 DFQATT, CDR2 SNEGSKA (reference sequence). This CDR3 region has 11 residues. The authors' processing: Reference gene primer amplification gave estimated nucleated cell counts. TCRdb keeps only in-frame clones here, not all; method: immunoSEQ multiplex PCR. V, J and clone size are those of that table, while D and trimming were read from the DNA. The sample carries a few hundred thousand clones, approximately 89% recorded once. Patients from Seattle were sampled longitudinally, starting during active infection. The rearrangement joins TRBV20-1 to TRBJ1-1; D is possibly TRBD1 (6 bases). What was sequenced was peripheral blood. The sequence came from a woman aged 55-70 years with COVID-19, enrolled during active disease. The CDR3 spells CRGGRGTEAFF. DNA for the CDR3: TGCAGGGGGGGGCGGGGCACTGAAGCTTTCTTT.